Following are 18 T cell receptor beta chains from one sample sequenced in a study of T cells after yellow fever vaccination. In TCRdb, the 5' RACE reads were re-called with MiXCR into one record per CDR3 protein. The sample includes 610,000 or so distinct CDR3 sequences, 10% to 15% of them seen just once. Sequenced here: PBMCs, sampled on the day of the yellow fever booster vaccination. All receptors derive from a man aged 25 to 40 who received the YFV17D yellow fever vaccine.

V usage is TRBV6-1 and J usage is TRBJ1-2; D call uncertain. Trimming took 6 bases from V and 4 from J, leaving 12 bases between them. The germline V gene encodes CDR1 MNHNS and CDR2 SASEGT. This CDR3 is 13 amino acids long. The chain's CDR3 is CASSTEGTYGYTF. CDR3 coding DNA: TGTGCCAGCAGCACGGAGGGAACCTATGGCTACACCTTC.

The chain employs TRBV4-3 and TRBJ2-1, with 8 bases matching TRBD2. There are 16 residues in the CDR3. Trimming removed 0 bases from V and 9 bases from J; junction bases left unmatched: 10. Germline loops: CDR1 LGHNA, CDR2 YSLEER. This CDR3 is CASSQDPAGVLSEQFF. The CDR3 DNA sequence: TGCGCCAGCAGCCAAGACCCAGCGGGAGTGTTGAGTGAGCAGTTCTTC.

This clonotype was seen only once. DNA of the CDR3: TGTGCCACCAGCAGAGGTGACAGGTTTACCTACGAGCAGTACTTC. This translates into CATSRGDRFTYEQYF. The chain is built from TRBV15 and TRBJ2-7, with a weak D call TRBD1 (6 bases). This CDR3 has 15 residues. Trimming stripped 1 base from V and 2 bases from J, with 12 bases between. Germline V gene sequence: CDR1 LNHNV, CDR2 YYDKDF (reference sequence).

This clonotype came up many times. The V call is TRBV9, the J call TRBJ1-1; D possibly corresponds to TRBD1 (5 bases). CDR3 length: 13 residues. The V and J ends lost 0 bases and 8 bases respectively, with 11 bases between them. From germline, CDR1 is SGDLS and CDR2 YYNGEE. This CDR3 reads CASSVGTGTEAFF. CDR3 sequence (DNA): TGTGCCAGCAGCGTAGGAACCGGGACGGAAGCTTTCTTT. The variable domain in full, completed from reference TRBV9 and TRBJ1-1, reads DSGVTQTPKHLITATGQRVTLRCSPRSGDLSVYWYQQSLDQGLQFLIQYYNGEERAKGNILERFSAQQFPDLHSELNLSSLELGDSALYFCASSVGTGTEAFFGQGTRLTVV.

This clonotype occurred a few times. V usage is TRBV5-1 and J usage is TRBJ2-1; 10 positions match TRBD2. This CDR3 region has 17 residues. The germline V gene encodes CDR1 SGHRS and CDR2 YFSETQ. J was trimmed by 1 base and V by 1 base; bases with no gene match: 5. CDR3 nucleotide sequence: TGCGCCAGCAGCTTGTCTAGCGGGAGAGCATCCTACAATGAGCAGTTCTTC. Translation: CASSLSSGRASYNEQFF.

The chain recombines TRBV7-2 with TRBJ2-3; D not resolved. Germline assignment: CDR1 SGHTA and CDR2 FQGNSA. V was shortened by 1 base and J by 6 bases, with 11 bases between the two germline ends. The CDR3 runs 14 residues. DNA of the CDR3: TGTGCCAGCAGCTTAGTGACGGCGGTTGATACGCAGTATTTT. This sequence encodes CASSLVTAVDTQYF.

This clonotype was detected only a few times. This chain joins TRBV5-1 and TRBJ2-5; 11 nucleotides line up with TRBD2. The CDR3 is made up of 16 amino acids. V lost 3 bases to trimming and J lost 7 bases; unmatched junction nucleotides: 11. Germline CDR1 is SGHRS and CDR2 is YFSETQ. CDR3 in DNA: TGCGCCAGCAGCTCCCTGCCGACTAGCGGGAAAGGGACCCAGTACTTC. As protein: CASSSLPTSGKGTQYF.

The sample holds a few counts of this clonotype. The V and J genes are TRBV12-5 and TRBJ2-1; no definite D call. Germline CDR1 and CDR2: LGHNT and FRNRAP. This CDR3 is 14 amino acids long. The V end lost 2 bases, the J end lost 4 bases, and 9 bases lay between the germline ends. The CDR3 DNA reads TGTGCTAGTGGTTTGTTTGCGGCTTACAATGAGCAGTTCTTC. Amino acid sequence: CASGLFAAYNEQFF.

This clonotype showed up many times. This chain connects TRBV7-2 to TRBJ2-4; TRBD2 matches at 8 bases. Trimming removed 5 bases from V and 8 bases from J; junction bases left unmatched: 11. The CDR3 extends over 15 amino acids. CDR1 SGHTA and CDR2 FQGNSA come from the germline V gene. CDR3 residues: CASSPWTSTRHIQYF. CDR3 bases: TGTGCCAGCAGCCCCTGGACTAGCACCAGGCACATTCAGTACTTC.

The chain has TRBV24-1 and TRBJ2-3; D ambiguous. V lost 9 bases to trimming and J lost 7 bases, with 7 bases between them. The CDR3 is made up of 10 amino acids. The germline V gene has CDR1 KGHDR and CDR2 SFDVKD. The CDR3 spells CATEEHTQYF. CDR3 bases: TGTGCCACCGAGGAACATACGCAGTATTTT.

This chain connects TRBV18 to TRBJ2-7, with TRBD2 matching over 10 bases. The germline CDR1 and CDR2 sequences are KGHSH and LQKENI. This CDR3 spans 15 amino acids. The J segment lost 5 bases and the V segment lost 5 bases, leaving 9 bases of the junction unmatched. The CDR3 region has the DNA TGTGCCAGCTCAACCGCCGGGACTAGCGACCACGAGCAGTACTTC. Protein: CASSTAGTSDHEQYF.

The table lists this clonotype with a few counts. The chain joins TRBV7-3 to TRBJ2-7; D is uncertain. Germline CDR1 is SGHTA and CDR2 is FQGTGA. Trimming stripped 5 bases from V and 1 base from J, with 15 bases between. The CDR3 length is 15 residues. The CDR3 region has the DNA TGTGCCAGCAGCACCGACGGCCGGAGTTCCTACGAGCAGTACTTC. Encoded protein: CASSTDGRSSYEQYF. The full variable domain, in which reference TRBV7-3 and TRBJ2-7 provide the parts outside the CDR3, is GAGVSQTPSNKVTEKGKYVELRCDPISGHTALYWYRQSLGQGPEFLIYFQGTGAADDSGLPNDRFFAVRPEGSVSTLKIQRTERGDSAVYLCASSTDGRSSYEQYFGPGTRLTVT.

The V gene is TRBV30, the J gene TRBJ2-5, with TRBD2 matching over 10 bases. In germline, CDR1 is GTSNPN, CDR2 SVGIG (reference sequence). CDR3 size: 15 residues. The V segment lost 3 bases and the J segment 5 bases; nucleotides outside the gene matches: 9. The CDR3 is CAWRKAGGPRETQYF. In DNA, the CDR3 is TGTGCCTGGAGGAAAGCGGGAGGGCCGCGGGAGACCCAGTACTTC.

This clonotype has a handful of counts. The rearrangement links TRBV29-1 to TRBJ1-3; D is undetermined. Germline-derived CDR1 and CDR2 are SQVTM and ANQGSEA. This CDR3 spans 13 amino acids. V gave up 4 bases and J gave up 0 bases, with 7 bases separating them. The CDR3, as DNA: TGCAGCGTTGGCCATGGCTCTGGAAACACCATATATTTT. This translates into CSVGHGSGNTIYF.

The chain uses TRBV12-3 or TRBV12-4 and TRBJ2-7, with 7 bases identical to TRBD2. The CDR3 sequence is 14 residues long. The V segment lost 3 bases and the J segment 2 bases; nucleotides outside the gene matches: 4. This CDR3 reads CASSFGRLTYEQYF. CDR3 DNA sequence: TGTGCCAGCAGTTTCGGGAGGCTCACCTACGAGCAGTACTTC.

This clonotype came up a few times. This chain links TRBV9 with TRBJ1-1; D perhaps matches TRBD1 (6 bases). V was trimmed by 0 bases and J by 7 bases, leaving 19 bases between them. The CDR3 consists of 16 residues. CDR1 is SGDLS, CDR2 YYNGEE, per germline. CDR3 in DNA: TGTGCCAGCAGCGTAGGGTTCCAGGGGACATTCCTTGAAGCTTTCTTT. This gives the protein CASSVGFQGTFLEAFF. The full variable domain, completed using reference TRBV9 and TRBJ1-1, is DSGVTQTPKHLITATGQRVTLRCSPRSGDLSVYWYQQSLDQGLQFLIQYYNGEERAKGNILERFSAQQFPDLHSELNLSSLELGDSALYFCASSVGFQGTFLEAFFGQGTRLTVV.

The genes are TRBV5-1 and TRBJ2-2; 11 positions agree with TRBD2. This CDR3 comprises 18 residues. The germline V gene has CDR1 SGHRS and CDR2 YFSETQ. V was clipped by 1 base and J by 3 bases; unmatched bases: 8. The CDR3 region has the DNA TGCGCCAGCAGCTTGCCTAGCGGGAGGACGCACCACACCGGGGAGCTGTTTTTT. Translating it yields CASSLPSGRTHHTGELFF.

This clonotype was seen at least ten times. This chain uses TRBV5-1 with TRBJ2-1; no clear D. The germline gives CDR1 SGHRS, CDR2 YFSETQ. Trimming took off 4 bases at V and 9 bases at J, with 11 bases between the two ends. This CDR3 comprises 12 residues. The CDR3 protein is CASSPTIPEQFF. As DNA, the CDR3 is TGCGCCAGCAGCCCCACAATACCTGAGCAGTTCTTC.